These T cell receptor beta chains were read from a single sample in a study of control samples from healthy donors and cancer patients. The data were produced by immunoSEQ multiplex PCR, yet TCRdb's version contains in-frame clones alone and is incomplete. This table holds some 80,000 clones, 85% to 95% found once. Sequencing was done on a sample of blood. All receptors come from a woman aged 55 to 70 in good health. Both conserved end residues are part of each CDR3. A D gene is named only where the DNA matches it firmly. For some rows the clone size is stated as once, few or many, or as a class when expanded; others skip it.

CDR3nt: TGTGCCAGCAGCTTAGAGGGTAACTATGGCTACACCTTC
CDR3aa: CASSLEGNYGYTF
j_gene: TRBJ1-2
v_gene: TRBV7-9
d_gene: .
abundance: .

CDR3nt: TGTGCCAGCAGCGTATCCGGGACAGGGGCTGGAAACACCATATATTTT
CDR3aa: CASSVSGTGAGNTIYF
j_gene: TRBJ1-3
v_gene: TRBV9
d_gene: TRBD1
abundance: once

CDR3nt: TGCGCCAGCAGCTTACCGGGACAGATCTACGAGCAGTACTTC
CDR3aa: CASSLPGQIYEQYF
j_gene: TRBJ2-7
v_gene: TRBV5-1
d_gene: TRBD1
abundance: .

CDR3nt: TGTGCCAGCAGCGACGGGACTAGCGTTAATGAGCAGTTCTTC
CDR3aa: CASSDGTSVNEQFF
j_gene: TRBJ2-1
v_gene: TRBV7-3
d_gene: TRBD2
abundance: .

CDR3nt: TGTGCCAGCAGCGTTATTAGCGGGAGTCGTGAGCAGTTCTTC
CDR3aa: CASSVISGSREQFF
j_gene: TRBJ2-1
v_gene: TRBV7-9
d_gene: TRBD2
abundance: .

CDR3nt: TGTGCCATCAGGGACGTCCTACGGGACACCTACGAGCAGTACTTC
CDR3aa: CAIRDVLRDTYEQYF
j_gene: TRBJ2-7
v_gene: TRBV10-3
d_gene: .
abundance: few

CDR3nt: TGTGCCAGCAGCCAGCGGGGTGAGAGGGAAAAACTGTTTTTT
CDR3aa: CASSQRGEREKLFF
j_gene: TRBJ1-4
v_gene: TRBV14
d_gene: .
abundance: .

CDR3nt: TGCGCCAGCAGTTGGGGATCAGCAAATGAGCAGTTCTTC
CDR3aa: CASSWGSANEQFF
j_gene: TRBJ2-1
v_gene: TRBV5-1
d_gene: .
abundance: once

CDR3nt: TGTGCCAGCAGCTTAGGAATTGGGACCTCCTACAATGAGCAGTTCTTC
CDR3aa: CASSLGIGTSYNEQFF
j_gene: TRBJ2-1
v_gene: TRBV7-9
d_gene: .
abundance: .

CDR3nt: TGTGCCTGGAGTGTCGGGGGGGTTTATGGCTACACCTTC
CDR3aa: CAWSVGGVYGYTF
j_gene: TRBJ1-2
v_gene: TRBV30
d_gene: .
abundance: .

CDR3nt: TGCGCCAGCAGCCCGGGTGGGACAGGAGGCCCTAATGAAAAACTGTTTTTT
CDR3aa: CASSPGGTGGPNEKLFF
j_gene: TRBJ1-4
v_gene: TRBV5-1
d_gene: TRBD1
abundance: .

CDR3nt: TGTGCCAGTAGTACGAACCCACCCGGGACCACGCGGGAAAAACTGTTTTTT
CDR3aa: CASSTNPPGTTREKLFF
j_gene: TRBJ1-4
v_gene: TRBV19
d_gene: .
abundance: .

CDR3nt: TGTGCCACCAGTGATGCCTGGGGGGGGGTAGGCACTGAAGCTTTCTTT
CDR3aa: CATSDAWGGVGTEAFF
j_gene: TRBJ1-1
v_gene: TRBV24-1
d_gene: .
abundance: .

CDR3nt: TGTGCCAGCAGTTGGGCTGGTAATGAAAAACTGTTTTTT
CDR3aa: CASSWAGNEKLFF
j_gene: TRBJ1-4
v_gene: TRBV6-5
d_gene: .
abundance: .

CDR3nt: TGTGCCAGCAGCTTAGCGTGGGGCACGGTGAGCACTGAAGCTTTCTTT
CDR3aa: CASSLAWGTVSTEAFF
j_gene: TRBJ1-1
v_gene: TRBV11-1
d_gene: .
abundance: .

CDR3nt: TGTGCCAGCAGTCGCCTGGAGACCCAGTACTTC
CDR3aa: CASSRLETQYF
j_gene: TRBJ2-5
v_gene: TRBV12-3/TRBV12-4
d_gene: .
abundance: .

CDR3nt: TGTGCCAGCAGCTTAAGGGACAGAGTATCACCCCTCCACTTT
CDR3aa: CASSLRDRVSPLHF
j_gene: TRBJ1-6
v_gene: TRBV5-8
d_gene: TRBD1
abundance: .

CDR3nt: TGCGCCAGCAGTCCCCCGCGGGCGAACTCCTACAATGAGCAGTTCTTC
CDR3aa: CASSPPRANSYNEQFF
j_gene: TRBJ2-1
v_gene: TRBV5-1
d_gene: .
abundance: .

CDR3nt: TGTGCCAGCAGCTTGTTGCCTGAGGTAGATACGCAGTATTTT
CDR3aa: CASSLLPEVDTQYF
j_gene: TRBJ2-3
v_gene: TRBV5-5
d_gene: .
abundance: .

CDR3nt: TGTGCCACCAGCAGGCAGGGTTGGAGCACTGAAGCTTTCTTT
CDR3aa: CATSRQGWSTEAFF
j_gene: TRBJ1-1
v_gene: TRBV15
d_gene: .
abundance: .

CDR3nt: TGCAGCGTTACCAGGGTGAACACTGAAGCTTTCTTT
CDR3aa: CSVTRVNTEAFF
j_gene: TRBJ1-1
v_gene: TRBV29-1
d_gene: .
abundance: .

CDR3nt: TGTGCCAGTAGTTTGCGGGAGGGCACAGATACGCAGTATTTT
CDR3aa: CASSLREGTDTQYF
j_gene: TRBJ2-3
v_gene: TRBV19
d_gene: TRBD2
abundance: once

CDR3nt: TGTGCCAGCAGCCAAGTGGCTCCGTTCGAGCAGTACTTC
CDR3aa: CASSQVAPFEQYF
j_gene: TRBJ2-7
v_gene: TRBV3-1/TRBV3-2
d_gene: .
abundance: .

CDR3nt: TGTGCCACCAGCAGAGAGCGGCAGAGCTACGAGCAGTACTTC
CDR3aa: CATSRERQSYEQYF
j_gene: TRBJ2-7
v_gene: TRBV15
d_gene: .
abundance: .

CDR3nt: TGTGCCAGCTCAACGGGCGGGAGAAAGTACAATGAGCAGTTCTTC
CDR3aa: CASSTGGRKYNEQFF
j_gene: TRBJ2-1
v_gene: TRBV18
d_gene: TRBD2
abundance: once

CDR3nt: TGTGCCAGCAGCGTAGGTCAACGGCCGGAGGGAGGAAACACCATATATTTT
CDR3aa: CASSVGQRPEGGNTIYF
j_gene: TRBJ1-3
v_gene: TRBV9
d_gene: .
abundance: .

CDR3nt: TGTGCCAGCAGCAATAAACCGGCCCCGCAGTTCTTC
CDR3aa: CASSNKPAPQFF
j_gene: TRBJ2-1
v_gene: TRBV11-2
d_gene: .
abundance: .

CDR3nt: TGTGCCAGCAGTTTAGGGACAGGGGGTTCTTCGACGAATTCACCCCTCCACTTT
CDR3aa: CASSLGTGGSSTNSPLHF
j_gene: TRBJ1-6
v_gene: TRBV28
d_gene: TRBD1
abundance: .

CDR3nt: TGCAGCGTTATTCCCTTGAACACTGAAGCTTTCTTT
CDR3aa: CSVIPLNTEAFF
j_gene: TRBJ1-1
v_gene: TRBV29-1
d_gene: .
abundance: .

CDR3nt: TGTGCCAGCGGAGGAGAGGGCACCGGTAATTCACCCCTCCACTTT
CDR3aa: CASGGEGTGNSPLHF
j_gene: TRBJ1-6
v_gene: TRBV2
d_gene: .
abundance: .

CDR3nt: TGCGCCAGCAGTGAGTCGATGGGACAAGAGACCCAGTACTTC
CDR3aa: CASSESMGQETQYF
j_gene: TRBJ2-5
v_gene: TRBV10-1
d_gene: .
abundance: .

CDR3nt: TGCGCCAGCAGAGGGACGGCTAACACTGAAGCTTTCTTT
CDR3aa: CASRGTANTEAFF
j_gene: TRBJ1-1
v_gene: TRBV4-3
d_gene: .
abundance: .

CDR3nt: TGTGCCAGCAGCAAAATGCCCAGGAGCACAGATACGCAGTATTTT
CDR3aa: CASSKMPRSTDTQYF
j_gene: TRBJ2-3
v_gene: TRBV21-1
d_gene: .
abundance: .

CDR3nt: TGTGCCAGCAGTATTCCCAGGGTCGGCACTGGAAACACCATATATTTT
CDR3aa: CASSIPRVGTGNTIYF
j_gene: TRBJ1-3
v_gene: TRBV28
d_gene: .
abundance: .

CDR3nt: TGTGCCAGCAGCAAAAGTTGGACAGGGATAGGGCATCAGCCCCAGCATTTT
CDR3aa: CASSKSWTGIGHQPQHF
j_gene: TRBJ1-5
v_gene: TRBV3-1/TRBV3-2
d_gene: TRBD1
abundance: .

CDR3nt: TGTGCCAGCAGTTTCGGCACCCATCAGCCCCAGCATTTT
CDR3aa: CASSFGTHQPQHF
j_gene: TRBJ1-5
v_gene: TRBV28
d_gene: .
abundance: .

CDR3nt: TGTGCCAGCAGCTGGCACAGGGCGAACACTGAAGCTTTCTTT
CDR3aa: CASSWHRANTEAFF
j_gene: TRBJ1-1
v_gene: TRBV7-2
d_gene: .
abundance: .

CDR3nt: TGTGCCAGCAGCGCCCCCGAACGTAATGAAAAACTGTTTTTT
CDR3aa: CASSAPERNEKLFF
j_gene: TRBJ1-4
v_gene: TRBV6-5
d_gene: .
abundance: .

CDR3nt: TGTGCCAGCAGTTCAATAATTACGAACACCGGGGAGCTGTTTTTT
CDR3aa: CASSSIITNTGELFF
j_gene: TRBJ2-2
v_gene: TRBV6-5
d_gene: .
abundance: .

CDR3nt: TGTGCCAGTAGTATGGGGGGCACTGAAGCTTTCTTT
CDR3aa: CASSMGGTEAFF
j_gene: TRBJ1-1
v_gene: TRBV19
d_gene: .
abundance: .

CDR3nt: TGTGCCAGCAACCCCTCAGGCAGCGCAGTCCACGAGCAGTACTTC
CDR3aa: CASNPSGSAVHEQYF
j_gene: TRBJ2-7
v_gene: TRBV9
d_gene: .
abundance: once

CDR3nt: TGCGCCAGCAGCCACCTTTCTCTGGGGAATGAAAAACTGTTTTTT
CDR3aa: CASSHLSLGNEKLFF
j_gene: TRBJ1-4
v_gene: TRBV4-1
d_gene: .
abundance: .

CDR3nt: TGCGCCAGCAGCTGGAGGGGGGAGGTCCGGGAGACCCAGTACTTC
CDR3aa: CASSWRGEVRETQYF
j_gene: TRBJ2-5
v_gene: TRBV5-1
d_gene: .
abundance: .